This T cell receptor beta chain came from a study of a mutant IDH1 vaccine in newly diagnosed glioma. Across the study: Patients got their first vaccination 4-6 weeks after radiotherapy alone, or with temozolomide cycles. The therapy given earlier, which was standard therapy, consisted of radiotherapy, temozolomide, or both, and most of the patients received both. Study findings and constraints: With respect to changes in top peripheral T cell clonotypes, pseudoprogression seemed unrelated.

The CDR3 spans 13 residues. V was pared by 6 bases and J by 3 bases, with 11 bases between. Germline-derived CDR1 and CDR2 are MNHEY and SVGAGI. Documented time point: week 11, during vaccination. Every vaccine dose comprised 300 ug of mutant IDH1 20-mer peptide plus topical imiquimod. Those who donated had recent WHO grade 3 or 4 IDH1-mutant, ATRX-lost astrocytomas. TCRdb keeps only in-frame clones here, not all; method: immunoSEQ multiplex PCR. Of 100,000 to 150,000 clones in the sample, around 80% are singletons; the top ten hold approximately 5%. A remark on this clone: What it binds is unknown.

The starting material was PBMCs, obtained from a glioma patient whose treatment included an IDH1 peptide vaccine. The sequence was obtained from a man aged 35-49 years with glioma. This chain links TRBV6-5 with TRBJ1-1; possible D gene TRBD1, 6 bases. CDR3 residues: CASSRGFDTEAFF. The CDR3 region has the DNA TGTGCCAGCAGCAGGGGTTTCGACACTGAAGCTTTCTTT.